The 30 T cell receptor beta chains reported below all come from one sample, sequenced in a study of T cell repertoires in MIS-A myocarditis. Here immunoSEQ multiplex PCR was the method, and the copy in TCRdb shows in-frame clones only, minus some. This sample has roughly 14,000 clones, with around two thirds found just once. Sequences were obtained from left ventricle heart tissue obtained at autopsy. Every receptor here comes from a man aged 18 to 29 with fulminant myocarditis from multisystem inflammatory syndrome in adults (MIS-A) after COVID-19.

V usage is TRBV28 and J usage is TRBJ1-5; a possible D gene is TRBD1 (6 bases). Trimming removed 5 bases from V and 0 bases from J, with 11 bases in between. Germline values: CDR1 MDHEN, CDR2 SYDVKM. The CDR3 covers 15 residues. The CDR3 nucleotides are TGTGCCAGCAGTCCCCGACAGGTTAGCAATCAGCCCCAGCATTTT. Its protein is CASSPRQVSNQPQHF.

The chain couples TRBV6-5 to TRBJ2-2, with 7 bases lining up with TRBD1. The CDR3 totals 14 residues. J lost 6 bases, V lost 6 bases, and 7 bases had no gene match. CDR1 is MNHEY, CDR2 SVGAGI, per germline. This chain's CDR3 is CASRRQGIAGELFF. The CDR3 DNA reads as TGTGCCAGCAGAAGACAGGGTATCGCCGGGGAGCTGTTTTTT.

The genes are TRBV2 and TRBJ1-3; TRBD1 matches at 7 bases. The V and J ends lost 6 bases and 2 bases, in that order; junction bases with no gene match: 4. This CDR3 has 14 residues. Germline loops: CDR1 SNHLY, CDR2 FYNNEI. CDR3 sequence (DNA): TGTGCCAGCAGCCCCGACAGGGCTGGAAACACCATATATTTT. Residues: CASSPDRAGNTIYF.

The chain couples TRBV18 to TRBJ2-5, with 7 bases that match TRBD1. The CDR3 loop spans 16 amino acids. Germline V lookup: CDR1 KGHSH, CDR2 LQKENI. The V gene end was trimmed by 4 bases and the J gene end by 7 bases; junction bases not matched to a gene: 15. The DNA of the CDR3 is TGTGCCAGCTCACTTTCCCGACAGGGCGGCCCGGGGACCCAGTACTTC. This codes for CASSLSRQGGPGTQYF. The full variable domain, completed using reference TRBV18 and TRBJ2-5, is NAGVMQNPRHLVRRRGQEARLRCSPMKGHSHVYWYRQLPEEGLKFMVYLQKENIIDESGMPKERFSAEFPKEGPSILRIQQVVRGDSAAYFCASSLSRQGGPGTQYFGPGTRLLVL.

The genes are TRBV19 and TRBJ1-1; D gene uncertain. The CDR3 length is 13 residues. Trimming removed 10 bases from V and 0 bases from J, with 12 bases in between. CDR1 and CDR2 from the germline V gene are LNHDA and SQIVND (reference sequence). CDR3 DNA sequence: TGTGCCACCTCGTGGGGAATGAACACTGAAGCTTTCTTT. It is translated as CATSWGMNTEAFF.

The chain links TRBV28 to TRBJ1-2; D call uncertain. CDR1 and CDR2 (germline): MDHEN, SYDVKM. The CDR3 has 15 amino acids. V was shortened by 1 base and J by 4 bases, with 13 bases between the two germline ends. The CDR3 DNA sequence: TGTGCCAGCAGTTTATCCAGGCGACTCCTCTATGGCTACACCTTC. It codes for CASSLSRRLLYGYTF.

J is TRBJ2-7 and V is TRBV9; D not certain. Germline assignment: CDR1 SGDLS and CDR2 YYNGEE. The V gene lost 1 base and the J gene lost 4 bases, with 15 bases spanning the gap. CDR3 length: 15 residues. CDR3 residues: CASSVSSTALYEQYF. The CDR3, as DNA: TGTGCCAGCAGCGTATCCAGCACAGCACTATACGAGCAGTACTTC.

CDR3 residues: CASRLTTGSEQYF. The CDR3 DNA is TGTGCCAGCAGGCTAACCACAGGGAGCGAGCAGTACTTC. J is TRBJ2-7 and V is TRBV7-9; D is possibly TRBD1 (6 bases). In germline, CDR1 is SEHNR, CDR2 FQNEAQ (reference sequence). Trimming took off 6 bases at V and 6 bases at J, with 15 bases between the two ends. The CDR3 has 13 residues.

The V call is TRBV7-6, the J call TRBJ2-3, with D uncertain. V was pared by 3 bases and J by 0 bases, with 4 bases between. This CDR3 has 13 amino acids. Germline V gene lookup returns CDR1 SGHVS and CDR2 FNYEAQ. CDR3: CASSFESTDTQYF. CDR3 coding DNA: TGTGCCAGCAGCTTTGAGAGCACAGATACGCAGTATTTT.

The genes are TRBV7-2 and TRBJ1-2, with 8 bases lining up with TRBD1. V gave up 5 bases and J gave up 4 bases; unmatched junction bases: 3. From germline, CDR1 is SGHTA and CDR2 FQGNSA. The length of the CDR3 is 13 residues. This CDR3 reads CASSPGTGYGYTF. The CDR3 DNA sequence: TGTGCCAGCAGCCCCGGGACAGGCTATGGCTACACCTTC.

This clone was seen a single time. The V call is TRBV19, the J call TRBJ2-7; 7 bases align to TRBD1. The CDR3 is 16 amino acids. Trimming took 3 bases from V and 3 from J; bases not matched to a gene: 11. Germline V gives CDR1 LNHDA, CDR2 SQIVND (reference sequence). CDR3 region: CASSINRGDRGYEQYF. In nucleotides, the CDR3 is TGTGCCAGTAGTATCAATCGTGGGGACAGAGGCTACGAGCAGTACTTC.

This clone was seen a handful of times. V usage is TRBV6-5 and J usage is TRBJ1-4; a weak D match, TRBD1 (5 bases). Germline V gene data show CDR1 as MNHEY and CDR2 as SVGAGI. The length of the CDR3 is 15 residues. V was clipped by 6 bases and J by 0 bases, with 11 bases between them. DNA of the CDR3: TGTGCCAGCAGCGTTTTGGGGGCAACTAATGAAAAACTGTTTTTT. Its protein is CASSVLGATNEKLFF.

The V gene is TRBV12-5, the J gene TRBJ2-7, with D perhaps assigned TRBD1 or TRBD2 (5 bases each). This CDR3 is 13 amino acids long. The ends were cut back, 6 bases at V and 5 bases at J, with 14 bases in the middle. Germline V lookup: CDR1 LGHNT, CDR2 FRNRAP. The CDR3 sequence is CASGMTVGNEQYF. DNA for the CDR3: TGTGCTAGTGGAATGACAGTCGGGAACGAGCAGTACTTC.

The CDR3 loop is CASSPRLREGPDTQYF. The DNA for the CDR3 is TGTGCCAGCTCACCCCGGTTGAGGGAGGGGCCAGATACGCAGTATTTT. The V and J genes are TRBV18 and TRBJ2-3; 7 nucleotides agree with TRBD2. Germline assignment: CDR1 KGHSH and CDR2 LQKENI. With V trimmed by 3 bases and J by 4 bases, 10 bases remained unmatched. This CDR3 is 16 amino acids long.

The chain joins TRBV19 to TRBJ2-1; D uncertain. V was cut by 4 bases and J by 9 bases, with 19 bases left in between. Per the germline V gene, CDR1 is LNHDA and CDR2 is SQIVND (reference sequence). There are 15 residues in the CDR3. The CDR3, as DNA: TGTGCCAGTAGTAGGGCGCAGTCGGCTCGTGCTGAGCAGTTCTTC. Protein product: CASSRAQSARAEQFF.

This rearrangement joins TRBV5-1 to TRBJ2-7; 8 nucleotides align to TRBD2. There are 16 residues in the CDR3. CDR1 is SGHRS and CDR2 is YFSETQ in the germline V gene. V lost 3 bases to trimming and J lost 5 bases; unmatched junction nucleotides: 13. Written as DNA, the CDR3 is TGCGCCAGCAGCTGGGGACTAGGGGGGTTGGGAGACGAGCAGTACTTC. Translation gives CASSWGLGGLGDEQYF.

The CDR3, as DNA: TGTGCTTGCGCGGGACAGGGGGTGGATGAGCAGTTCTTC. It codes for CACAGQGVDEQFF. The V call is TRBV25-1, the J call TRBJ2-1, with 11 bases that match TRBD1. The CDR3 is 13 residues long. Germline values: CDR1 MGHDK, CDR2 SYGVNS.

The genes are TRBV6-2 or TRBV6-3 and TRBJ1-5, with 7 bases lining up with TRBD1. V gave up 4 bases and J gave up 4 bases; unmatched junction bases: 10. The CDR3 totals 16 residues. Germline V lookup: CDR1 MNHEY, CDR2 SVGEGT. For the CDR3, the DNA is TGTGCCAGCAGTTCACTCAGGGACAGATTGAATCAGCCCCAGCATTTT. Amino acid sequence: CASSSLRDRLNQPQHF.

This clone was observed a few times. This chain joins TRBV30 and TRBJ2-1, with D maybe TRBD2 (5 bases). This CDR3 has 12 amino acids. V lost 6 bases to trimming and J lost 4 bases, with 10 bases between them. Germline loops: CDR1 GTSNPN, CDR2 SVGIG (reference sequence). The CDR3 sequence: CACLGVYNEQFF. In nucleotides, the CDR3 is TGTGCCTGCCTCGGGGTTTACAATGAGCAGTTCTTC.

The rearrangement links TRBV27 to TRBJ1-1, with no clear D. V lost 2 bases and J lost 5, with 9 bases in between. Germline values: CDR1 MNHEY, CDR2 SMNVEV (reference sequence). CDR3 length equals 13 residues. In DNA form, the CDR3 reads TGTGCCAGCAGTTTAAACGCAGGAACTGAAGCTTTCTTT. Translation gives CASSLNAGTEAFF.

This sequence joins TRBV12-3 or TRBV12-4 and TRBJ2-7, with no clear D. CDR3 length: 13 amino acids. Trimming stripped 0 bases from V and 3 bases from J, with 6 bases between. CDR3 sequence: CASSLASYYEQYF. The CDR3 bases are TGTGCCAGCAGTTTAGCCTCCTACTACGAGCAGTACTTC.

The chain combines TRBV5-4 with TRBJ2-5, with D possibly TRBD2 on 5 matching bases. The CDR3 is 15 amino acids. CDR1 is SGHNT, CDR2 YYREEE, per germline (reference sequence). Trimming took 3 bases from V and 5 from J, leaving 17 bases between them. For the CDR3, the DNA is TGTGCCAGCAGCTCCGAGGGTTTGGGATCGGAGACCCAGTACTTC. It translates to CASSSEGLGSETQYF. The whole variable domain, remainder taken from reference TRBV5-4 and TRBJ2-5, is ETGVTQSPTHLIKTRGQQVTLRCSSQSGHNTVSWYQQALGQGPQFIFQYYREEENGRGNFPPRFSGLQFPNYSSELNVNALELDDSALYLCASSSEGLGSETQYFGPGTRLLVL.

The V gene is TRBV11-2, the J gene TRBJ1-2; 7 bases are a match to TRBD1. This CDR3 region has 12 residues. Germline V CDR1 and CDR2: SGHAT, FQNNGV. Trimming cost V 3 bases and J 8 bases; bases outside gene matches: 3. The DNA for the CDR3 is TGTGCCAGCAGCTTGACAGGGCCCGGCTACACCTTC. The encoded protein is CASSLTGPGYTF.

Only a few counts were recorded for this clone. This chain joins TRBV4-1 and TRBJ1-6, with a possible D match to TRBD1 (6 bases). The ends were cut back, 0 bases at V and 13 bases at J, with 10 bases in the middle. CDR1 MGHRA and CDR2 YSYEKL come from the germline V gene. This CDR3 spans 13 amino acids. The CDR3 spells CASSQEGGAPLHF. The CDR3 coding sequence is TGCGCCAGCAGCCAAGAAGGGGGGGCGCCCCTCCACTTT.

The CDR3 coding sequence is TGTGCCAGCAGTTTAGACACCCCACGAGGAAATCAGCCCCAGCATTTT. Translation gives CASSLDTPRGNQPQHF. The rearrangement links TRBV27 to TRBJ1-5; D gene ambiguous. Germline V lookup: CDR1 MNHEY, CDR2 SMNVEV (reference sequence). This CDR3 spans 16 amino acids. Trimming shortened V by 2 bases and J by 4 bases, and 15 bases separated the two germline ends.

This chain uses TRBV12-3 or TRBV12-4 with TRBJ1-2, with D possibly being TRBD1 (6 bases). V was clipped by 3 bases and J by 6 bases, with 11 bases between them. This CDR3 has 13 amino acids. CDR3 DNA sequence: TGTGCCAGCAGTTTGGAGCAGGGGCATGGCTACACCTTC. The encoded protein is CASSLEQGHGYTF.

This clone showed up just a few times. This sequence joins TRBV7-9 and TRBJ2-2; D ambiguous. CDR3 size: 14 residues. The V gene lost 5 bases and the J gene lost 2 bases, with 9 bases spanning the gap. Germline CDR1 is SEHNR and CDR2 is FQNEAQ (reference sequence). The CDR3 loop reads CASSRTPNTGELFF. The CDR3 DNA sequence: TGTGCCAGCAGCCGTACTCCAAACACCGGGGAGCTGTTTTTT.

This clone was seen only once. The J gene is TRBJ1-2, the V gene TRBV9; D is uncertain. Trimming shortened V by 0 bases and J by 3 bases, and 6 bases separated the two germline ends. In germline, CDR1 is SGDLS, CDR2 YYNGEE. This CDR3 has 13 residues. CDR3 nucleotide sequence: TGTGCCAGCAGCGTAGGAGGAGACTATGGCTACACCTTC. This codes for CASSVGGDYGYTF.

The CDR3, as DNA: TGTGCCAGCAGCAGGGAAGCGCGGGCGCAGACTGAGCAGTTCTTC. As protein: CASSREARAQTEQFF. V gene TRBV21-1 combines with J gene TRBJ2-1; TRBD2 is the table's D call, not checked against the DNA. TRBV21-1 is a documented pseudogene. This CDR3 has 15 residues.

In its sample, this clone was seen once. The chain combines TRBV15 with TRBJ1-1; no clear D. This CDR3 has 14 amino acids. Germline loops: CDR1 LNHNV, CDR2 YYDKDF (reference sequence). V dropped 3 bases and J dropped 5 bases, with 13 bases sitting between them. The CDR3 nucleotides are TGTGCCACCAGCAGCCCTGGCTATGGGACTGAAGCTTTCTTT. It specifies CATSSPGYGTEAFF.